This TCR beta chain was obtained from a study of T cells in pancreatic ductal adenocarcinoma. V shed 3 bases and J shed 4 bases, with 7 bases lying between them. Germline V CDR1 and CDR2: MDHEN, SYDVKM. CDR3 length: 12 amino acids. Data came from immunoSEQ multiplex PCR; TCRdb stores just in-frame clones and leaves some out. The table has about 100,000 clones, roughly 96% seen once. Surgery without prior neoadjuvant therapy was the treatment of the selected pancreatic ductal adenocarcinoma patients. Turning to this clone: Distinct nucleotide sequences in the sample also encode this CDR3.

The TCR sequence derives from a human donor with pancreatic ductal adenocarcinoma. Sample: PBMCs. V gene TRBV28 combines with J gene TRBJ2-7, with D maybe TRBD2 (5 bases). CDR3 coding DNA: TGTGCCAGCAGTTTGGGCGGGTACGAGCAGTACTTC. This sequence encodes CASSLGGYEQYF.